Listed below are T cell receptor beta chains from one sample, sequenced in a study of human thymus T cells. Only in-frame clones appear in the TCRdb table, and some are missing; sequencing was by immunoSEQ multiplex PCR. The top ten hold around 0.03% of the sample, which has 75,000 to 90,000 clones, 95% to 98% seen once. The source material was thymus tissue. The source is a boy in the first two years of life with a congenital heart defect but otherwise immunologically healthy. Each CDR3 is given with its conserved first and last residue. Fields, in order: D gene, clone size, CDR3 length, J gene, V gene, CDR3 protein, CDR3 DNA. The D gene is left open where the match is weak. The size field is filled for only some rows; it gives once, few, many or a size class.

>TRBD2|.|18|TRBJ2-1|TRBV7-9
CASSLVVRLAGANNEQFF
TGTGCCAGCAGCTTAGTAGTCCGACTAGCGGGAGCGAACAATGAGCAGTTCTTC
>.|.|16|TRBJ2-5|TRBV7-9
CASSLVLGTLQETQYF
TGTGCCAGCAGCTTAGTGCTAGGAACCCTACAAGAGACCCAGTACTTC
>TRBD2|.|22|TRBJ2-7|TRBV4-2
CASSQATDGLAGGQYFSYEQYF
TGTGCCAGCAGCCAAGCCACCGACGGACTAGCGGGAGGGCAATACTTCTCCTACGAGCAGTACTTC
>.|.|19|TRBJ2-7|TRBV11-1
CASSLAGGLRQRNTYEQYF
TGTGCCAGCAGCTTAGCTGGAGGGCTACGGCAACGGAATACCTACGAGCAGTACTTC
>.|once|15|TRBJ2-1|TRBV6-5
CASSPTVSARDEQFF
TGTGCCAGCAGTCCCACCGTTAGCGCTAGGGATGAGCAGTTCTTC
>TRBD2|once|18|TRBJ2-3|TRBV4-1
CASSQEVPTSGGTDTQYF
TGCGCCAGCAGCCAAGAGGTCCCGACTAGCGGCGGCACAGATACGCAGTATTTT
>.|.|13|TRBJ2-7|TRBV19
CASSTTVTYEQYF
TGTGCCAGTAGTACGACAGTCACCTACGAGCAGTACTTC
>.|.|16|TRBJ2-6|TRBV6-5
CASSYSRVAGANVLTF
TGTGCCAGCAGTTACTCAAGGGTGGCTGGGGCCAACGTCCTGACTTTC
>TRBD2|.|13|TRBJ2-7|TRBV11-2
CASRLAGSYEQYF
TGTGCCAGCAGGCTAGCGGGCTCCTACGAGCAGTACTTC
>TRBD1|.|15|TRBJ2-7|TRBV7-8
CASSFRQGHSYEQYF
TGTGCCAGCAGCTTCCGACAGGGGCACTCCTACGAGCAGTACTTC